This T cell receptor beta chain was profiled in a study of human T cells and chemical hapten exposure. Germline-derived CDR1 and CDR2 are MDHEN and SYDVKM. There are 16 residues in the CDR3. Losses at the gene ends were 1 base for V and 3 bases for J; bases not matched to a gene: 4. One entry per CDR3 protein results from TCRdb running MiXCR on the RACE reads. Of 40,000 or so distinct CDR3 sequences in the sample, more than 9.5% were seen once. Time point reported: patch test 3, about 24 weeks after DPC sensitization. Documented treatment: therapeutic diphenylcyclopropenone sensitization with weekly scalp DPC. Unfractionated whole blood was the source from which total RNA was extracted. Phlebotomy was performed prior to application of every patch test.

The chain joins TRBV28 to TRBJ2-3, with 10 bases aligning to TRBD1. The input for sequencing was whole blood, taken in connection with sensitization to the hapten diphenylcyclopropenone (DPC). This sequence originates from a woman aged 40 to 50 with alopecia areata. Some clones in this sample may be carry-over from other donors' samples. CDR3 DNA sequence: TGTGCCAGCAGTTTATCGGGGACAGGGGTGACAGATACGCAGTATTTT. It codes for CASSLSGTGVTDTQYF.